Listed below are T cell receptor beta chains from one sample, sequenced in a study of cytomegalovirus exposure and HLA in healthy donors. TCRdb's copy holds only in-frame clones and misses some; the assay was immunoSEQ multiplex PCR. Of 120,000 or so clones listed, around 84% were seen once; the top ten hold around 1.8%. What was sequenced was PBMCs. Receptor source: a man younger than 30 in good health and CMV-seronegative. Each CDR3 is given with its conserved first and last residue.

v_call: TRBV5-4
j_call: TRBJ1-1
cdr3_length: 14
cdr3_aa: CASSPGQVNTEAFF

v_call: TRBV19
j_call: TRBJ2-5
cdr3_length: 17
cdr3_aa: CASSMTSGGERGETQYF

v_call: TRBV21-1
j_call: TRBJ1-3
cdr3_length: 16
cdr3_aa: CASRRDRESSGNTIYF

v_call: TRBV15
j_call: TRBJ1-2
cdr3_length: 15
cdr3_aa: CATSRDSGGRGGYTF

v_call: TRBV10-2
j_call: TRBJ1-1
cdr3_length: 16
cdr3_aa: CASGGRGPQMNTEAFF

v_call: TRBV11-2
j_call: TRBJ2-3
cdr3_length: 16
cdr3_aa: CASSTGTSGGTDTQYF

v_call: TRBV5-1
j_call: TRBJ2-7
cdr3_length: 15
cdr3_aa: CASSLTSGTVYEQYF

v_call: TRBV7-8
j_call: TRBJ2-2
cdr3_length: 14
cdr3_aa: CASSLTTNTGELFF

v_call: TRBV4-1
j_call: TRBJ1-1
cdr3_length: 16
cdr3_aa: CASSQDGSGINTEAFF

v_call: TRBV18
j_call: TRBJ1-1
cdr3_length: 16
cdr3_aa: CASSPPGLGIYTEAFF

v_call: TRBV5-4
j_call: TRBJ1-1
cdr3_length: 14
cdr3_aa: CASSLISSATEAFF

v_call: TRBV6-5
j_call: TRBJ1-2
cdr3_length: 13
cdr3_aa: CASSQAAGGGYTF

v_call: TRBV5-5
j_call: TRBJ2-7
cdr3_length: 13
cdr3_aa: CASRLTGAYEQYF

v_call: TRBV21-1
j_call: TRBJ1-4
cdr3_length: 15
cdr3_aa: CASSKVTGKREKLFF

v_call: TRBV28
j_call: TRBJ2-1
cdr3_length: 14
cdr3_aa: CASIGLAGDNEQFF

v_call: TRBV10-1
j_call: TRBJ1-1
cdr3_length: 15
cdr3_aa: CAIQDTDNMNTEAFF

v_call: TRBV11-3
j_call: TRBJ1-1
cdr3_length: 13
cdr3_aa: CASSSRLGTEAFF

v_call: TRBV7-3
j_call: TRBJ2-5
cdr3_length: 14
cdr3_aa: CASSKSSGGETQYF

v_call: TRBV18
j_call: TRBJ2-7
cdr3_length: 11
cdr3_aa: CASSPGEEQYF

v_call: TRBV19
j_call: TRBJ2-2
cdr3_length: 13
cdr3_aa: CASRGQSTGELFF

v_call: TRBV9
j_call: TRBJ2-7
cdr3_length: 17
cdr3_aa: CTSSPSPLNILSYEQYF

v_call: TRBV25-1
j_call: TRBJ1-2
cdr3_length: 13
cdr3_aa: CASTAGGNYGYTF

v_call: TRBV9
j_call: TRBJ1-1
cdr3_length: 14
cdr3_aa: CASSVESGNTEAFF

v_call: TRBV5-6
j_call: TRBJ2-7
cdr3_length: 14
cdr3_aa: CASRLGAGGVEQYF

v_call: TRBV19
j_call: TRBJ1-2
cdr3_length: 15
cdr3_aa: CASSATDFSGYGYTF

v_call: TRBV6-5
j_call: TRBJ2-5
cdr3_length: 14
cdr3_aa: CASRPSGGGETQYF

v_call: TRBV6-5
j_call: TRBJ1-5
cdr3_length: 14
cdr3_aa: CASSKDRGGQPQHF

v_call: TRBV5-4
j_call: TRBJ2-3
cdr3_length: 13
cdr3_aa: CASSQPQGDTQYF

v_call: TRBV5-1
j_call: TRBJ1-1
cdr3_length: 15
cdr3_aa: CASSARQGVDTEAFF

v_call: TRBV10-3
j_call: TRBJ1-1
cdr3_length: 13
cdr3_aa: CAIEETANTEAFF

v_call: TRBV6-5
j_call: TRBJ2-7
cdr3_length: 15
cdr3_aa: CASSPTGYVSYEQYF

v_call: TRBV30
j_call: TRBJ1-1
cdr3_length: 16
cdr3_aa: CAWSVVSDSANTEAFF

v_call: TRBV27
j_call: TRBJ1-6
cdr3_length: 14
cdr3_aa: CASSLQAIASPLHF

v_call: TRBV7-9
j_call: TRBJ2-3
cdr3_length: 14
cdr3_aa: CASSPHGGGGAQYF

v_call: TRBV25-1
j_call: TRBJ1-2
cdr3_length: 15
cdr3_aa: CASSFLSGTSDRYTF

v_call: TRBV14
j_call: TRBJ2-3
cdr3_length: 15
cdr3_aa: CASSLRGGFTDTQYF

v_call: TRBV5-6
j_call: TRBJ1-2
cdr3_length: 13
cdr3_aa: CASSLAGDYGYTF

v_call: TRBV25-1
j_call: TRBJ1-2
cdr3_length: 13
cdr3_aa: CASSEGDRQGYTF

v_call: TRBV18
j_call: TRBJ1-1
cdr3_length: 12
cdr3_aa: CASSPTYSEAFF

v_call: TRBV7-2
j_call: TRBJ1-5
cdr3_length: 14
cdr3_aa: CASSLVGRGQPQHF

v_call: TRBV11-1
j_call: TRBJ1-6
cdr3_length: 14
cdr3_aa: CASKLTGVDSPLHF

v_call: TRBV6-5
j_call: TRBJ2-7
cdr3_length: 16
cdr3_aa: CASSSYRQALGYEQYF